The 24 T cell receptor beta chains below all came from one sample that was sequenced in a study of T cells expressing NK-cell markers. Using the 5' RACE reads, TCRdb records one entry per CDR3 protein without DNA. The sample's table shows over 350,000 distinct CDR3 sequences. The sample comprised blood T cells: a sorted CD56 or NKG2C T cell subset, CD4+ or CD8+ T cells, or bulk PBMC T cells (not recorded which). The receptor source for this set is a woman between 50 and 59 years old in good health.

The rearrangement joins TRBV7-9 to TRBJ2-3. Germline CDR1 and CDR2: SEHNR and FQNEAQ (reference sequence). The CDR3 extends over 16 amino acids. The CDR3 sequence is CASSLVWDPGTDTQYF.

The chain's CDR3 is CASSPPTGGMNTEAFF. This chain uses TRBV18 with TRBJ1-1; without DNA, the TCRdb call of TRBD1 cannot be checked. Germline assignment: CDR1 KGHSH and CDR2 LQKENI. The CDR3 extends over 16 amino acids.

The chain joins TRBV6-5 to TRBJ2-5; the TRBD2 assignment by TCRdb is unverifiable without DNA. The CDR3 runs 15 residues. The germline gives CDR1 MNHEY, CDR2 SVGAGI. The CDR3 here is CASSLRTSGLVAQYF.

V usage is TRBV2 and J usage is TRBJ1-5; without DNA, the TCRdb call of TRBD1 cannot be checked. Germline V lookup: CDR1 SNHLY, CDR2 FYNNEI. The CDR3 runs 15 residues. This chain's CDR3 is CASSETGVGDQPQHF.

The V gene is TRBV15, the J gene TRBJ1-5; TCRdb outputs TRBD1, but without DNA this stays unchecked. The CDR3 is made up of 16 amino acids. Germline CDR1 LNHNV, CDR2 YYDKDF (reference sequence). The CDR3 is CATSGHRVEGNQPQHF.

The chain is built from TRBV29-1 and TRBJ2-1; without DNA, the TCRdb call of TRBD2 cannot be checked. CDR1 is SQVTM, CDR2 ANQGSEA, per germline. The CDR3 runs 13 residues. CDR3 region: CSVERGGRDEQFF.

CDR3 region: CASSVGSGGYNEQFF. J is TRBJ2-1 and V is TRBV9; absent DNA, TCRdb's TRBD1 call cannot be checked. Germline V lookup: CDR1 SGDLS, CDR2 YYNGEE. The CDR3 extends over 15 amino acids. Full variable domain (missing parts from reference TRBV9 and TRBJ2-1): DSGVTQTPKHLITATGQRVTLRCSPRSGDLSVYWYQQSLDQGLQFLIQYYNGEERAKGNILERFSAQQFPDLHSELNLSSLELGDSALYFCASSVGSGGYNEQFFGPGTRLTVL.

This sequence joins TRBV7-2 and TRBJ2-7; TCRdb's D gene call, TRBD1, goes unchecked for lack of DNA. The CDR3 contains 16 residues. Germline assignment: CDR1 SGHTA and CDR2 FQGNSA. The CDR3 spells CASSLAVGTNAYEQYF.

The rearrangement links TRBV5-1 to TRBJ2-2; checking the TCRdb D call of TRBD1 is not possible without DNA. This CDR3 comprises 15 residues. The V gene's germline CDR1 is SGHRS and CDR2 YFSETQ. The CDR3 protein is CASSARTANTGELFF.

The chain employs TRBV18 and TRBJ2-5; TCRdb's D call of TRBD1 is untestable without DNA. Per the germline V gene, CDR1 is KGHSH and CDR2 is LQKENI. The CDR3 totals 14 residues. The CDR3 here is CASSHGQGRETQYF.

This chain joins TRBV6-5 and TRBJ1-4; TCRdb's assignment of TRBD1 cannot be checked, as there is no DNA. Looked up from germline, CDR1 is MNHEY and CDR2 is SVGAGI. The CDR3 contains 15 residues. CDR3 region: CASSSKGRVNEKLFF.

V is TRBV19 and J is TRBJ1-1; TCRdb names TRBD1, which stays unverified in the absence of DNA. The CDR3 covers 14 residues. Germline CDR1 and CDR2: LNHDA and SQIVND (reference sequence). This CDR3 reads CASGVGQQNTEAFF.

The CDR3 protein is CASSLILGDARGYTF. The genes are TRBV7-2 and TRBJ1-2. The CDR3 runs 15 residues. From germline, CDR1 is SGHTA and CDR2 FQGNSA.

V and J are TRBV5-1 and TRBJ2-2; TCRdb's D gene call, TRBD2, goes unchecked for lack of DNA. CDR3 length: 18 amino acids. The germline V gene has CDR1 SGHRS and CDR2 YFSETQ. CDR3 residues: CASSLAVRGLVNTGELFF.

The chain joins TRBV19 to TRBJ1-1. Looked up from germline, CDR1 is LNHDA and CDR2 is SQIVND (reference sequence). This CDR3 comprises 14 residues. CDR3 sequence: CASSPREGTTGAFF.

The rearrangement joins TRBV30 to TRBJ1-3; TCRdb lists TRBD1, though no DNA is available to test this call. The CDR3 runs to 15 residues. Germline CDR1 reads GTSNPN; CDR2 reads SVGIG (reference sequence). The CDR3 reads CAWQKDRISGNTIYF.

This chain uses TRBV20-1 with TRBJ2-7. In germline, CDR1 is DFQATT, CDR2 SNEGSKA (reference sequence). The CDR3 consists of 14 residues. The CDR3 here is CSARDMLRDYEQYF.

The gene calls are TRBV27 and TRBJ2-1; TCRdb reports TRBD1, a call that lacks DNA to check it against. Per the germline V gene, CDR1 is MNHEY and CDR2 is SMNVEV (reference sequence). The CDR3 totals 17 residues. Here the CDR3 reads CASSFLLGGRTYNEQFF.

The V and J genes are TRBV7-9 and TRBJ2-7. This CDR3 has 13 residues. Germline values: CDR1 SEHNR, CDR2 FQNEAQ (reference sequence). The CDR3 reads CASSLLSDYEQYF.

This CDR3 is CASSRIAGGSGELFF. The J gene is TRBJ2-2, the V gene TRBV3-1; TCRdb's D gene call, TRBD2, goes unchecked for lack of DNA. CDR3 size: 15 residues. From germline, CDR1 is LGHDT and CDR2 YNNKEL (reference sequence).

The chain couples TRBV15 to TRBJ2-7; TCRdb indicates TRBD1, and absent DNA this call remains unverified. From germline, CDR1 is LNHNV and CDR2 YYDKDF (reference sequence). The length of the CDR3 is 14 residues. The CDR3 is CATSRDARPGEQYF.

V is TRBV12-3 or TRBV12-4 and J is TRBJ2-1; checking the TCRdb D call of TRBD2 is not possible without DNA. CDR3 length: 14 amino acids. CDR3: CASSFVASHNEQFF.

V is TRBV11-2 and J is TRBJ2-3; TCRdb gives TRBD2 as the D gene, but with no DNA this cannot be confirmed. Germline lookup yields CDR1 SGHAT and CDR2 FQNNGV. The CDR3 extends over 16 amino acids. The CDR3 sequence is CASSRGLAGDTDTQYF.

This sequence joins TRBV6-5 and TRBJ2-4; TCRdb lists TRBD1, though no DNA is available to test this call. The CDR3 has 19 residues. The germline CDR1 and CDR2 sequences are MNHEY and SVGAGI. This CDR3 reads CASSQRWTALGVAKNIQYF.